This TCR beta chain comes out of a study of shared clonotypes between healthy human individuals. The CDR3 extends over 16 amino acids. V was trimmed by 4 bases and J by 1 base, leaving 13 bases between them. Per the germline V gene, CDR1 is SGHAT and CDR2 is FQNNGV. Some clones are missing from TCRdb's copy, which holds only in-frame ones; the method was immunoSEQ multiplex PCR. The sample records 470,000 or so clones, around 73% being singletons. Donors comprised healthy HIV-negative adults lacking recent acute infections or vaccinations. The unsorted samples took tens of millions of PBMCs to get genomic DNA.

This receptor was taken from a woman aged 35 to 49 in good health. Some clones in this sample may be carry-over from other donors' samples. The V call is TRBV11-2, the J call TRBJ1-4; D call uncertain. Sequences were obtained from PBMCs. The CDR3 region has the DNA TGTGCCAGCAGCTCACCCCGAGGTAGAACTAATGAAAAACTGTTTTTT. The encoded protein is CASSSPRGRTNEKLFF.